A single sample gave rise to the 5 T cell receptor beta chains below, sequenced in a study of blood T cell repertoires in COVID-19. TCRdb's copy holds only in-frame clones and misses some; the assay was immunoSEQ multiplex PCR. Among approximately 83,000 clones listed, roughly 86% were seen once. The specimen sequenced was peripheral blood. These receptors were obtained from a man between 65 and 85 years old with acute or convalescent COVID-19.

The chain links TRBV12-3 or TRBV12-4 to TRBJ2-1; D is uncertain. The V gene lost 1 base and the J gene lost 6 bases, with 7 bases spanning the gap. The CDR3 is 13 amino acids. Written as DNA, the CDR3 is TGTGCCAGCAGTTTAGGTAGATTCAATGAGCAGTTCTTC. Its translation: CASSLGRFNEQFF.

This clone was counted a single time. The gene calls are TRBV5-6 and TRBJ2-7, with a possible D match to TRBD2 (6 bases). This CDR3 spans 13 amino acids. V gave up 4 bases and J gave up 7 bases, with 15 bases separating them. CDR1 and CDR2 from the germline V gene are SGHDT and YYEEEE. Written as DNA, the CDR3 is TGTGCCAGCAGCCCCTCGGGGGTGCGGGAGCAGTACTTC. Translation: CASSPSGVREQYF. Drawing the rest from reference TRBV5-6 and TRBJ2-7, the complete variable domain is DAGVTQSPTHLIKTRGQQVTLRCSPKSGHDTVSWYQQALGQGPQFIFQYYEEEERQRGNFPDRFSGHQFPNYSSELNVNALLLGDSALYLCASSPSGVREQYFGPGTRLTVT.

The table lists this clone with a few counts. The CDR3 bases are TGTGCCAGCAGGCTACAGGGCTTGGGCTCCTATAATTCACCCCTCCACTTT. It codes for CASRLQGLGSYNSPLHF. The chain combines TRBV2 with TRBJ1-6; D perhaps matches TRBD1 (6 bases). There are 17 residues in the CDR3. CDR1 and CDR2 (germline): SNHLY, FYNNEI. Trimming removed 6 bases at V and 0 bases at J, with 15 bases between.

The gene calls are TRBV5-5 and TRBJ1-2; D is undetermined. Trimming took off 0 bases at V and 5 bases at J, with 14 bases between the two ends. This CDR3 region has 15 residues. Germline loops: CDR1 SGHKS, CDR2 YYEKEE (reference sequence). CDR3 sequence: CASSLEQPGLYGYTF. As DNA, the CDR3 is TGTGCCAGCAGCTTGGAACAGCCGGGATTGTATGGCTACACCTTC.

This chain connects TRBV24-1 to TRBJ1-2, with D maybe TRBD1 (5 bases). V lost 4 bases, J lost 5 bases, and 22 bases lay in between. Germline CDR1 reads KGHDR; CDR2 reads SFDVKD. CDR3 length: 17 residues. The CDR3 region has the DNA TGTGCCACCAGTGAATCGGGAGGTGAGGGGTATTGGTATGGCTACACCTTC. This encodes CATSESGGEGYWYGYTF.